This is a list of T cell receptor beta chains from one sample in a study of T cells in localized non-small cell lung cancer. Sequenced by immunoSEQ multiplex PCR; TCRdb stores in-frame clones only, minus some. Among more than 5,000 clones listed, about 40% were seen once. The specimen was lung tumor tissue, collected before any cancer treatment. These receptor sequences come from a man aged 35-69 years with stage III lung adenocarcinoma. Both conserved end residues are trimmed from each CDR3. Clone size is not always given. Where it is, it says once, few, many or a class for expanded clones.

abundance	v_gene	j_gene	len	CDR3aa
few	TRBV12-5	TRBJ2-6	15	ASNPGTEFSGANVLT
.	TRBV28	TRBJ2-7	12	ASSNSGGRSEQY
.	TRBV18	TRBJ2-2	14	ASSPRAGRDTGELF
.	TRBV7-4	TRBJ2-7	12	TSSPGPGFYEQY
few	TRBV10-3	TRBJ2-7	13	AISEGLAGAREQY
few	TRBV18	TRBJ2-7	12	ASSPRAPSYEQY
.	TRBV16	TRBJ1-1	12	ASSQSTPSTEAF
.	TRBV19	TRBJ2-1	10	ASSVGGNEQF
.	TRBV4-1	TRBJ1-1	14	ASSQGPGFARTEAF
.	TRBV30	TRBJ2-5	9	AWSDQETQY
.	TRBV19	TRBJ1-4	14	ASSSLVGQGREKLF
few	TRBV18	TRBJ2-1	12	ASSPRTGEDEQF
.	TRBV5-1	TRBJ2-1	13	ASSLGTGEVNEQF
.	TRBV9	TRBJ1-1	11	ASKGAGDTEAF
.	TRBV19	TRBJ2-1	13	ASTRTGLPGNEQF
.	TRBV19	TRBJ1-5	16	ASSIDWRKEGSNQPQH
.	TRBV29-1	TRBJ2-2	12	SVVSGTYTGELF
few	TRBV6-7	TRBJ1-5	14	ASSITGTGGDQPQH
.	TRBV29-1	TRBJ2-5	13	SVEGGALVGETQY
.	TRBV6-8	TRBJ2-7	10	ASLGTDYEQY
few	TRBV28	TRBJ2-7	13	ASSPPGQGLYEQY
few	TRBV9	TRBJ1-5	11	ASTGQGNQPQH
.	TRBV10-1	TRBJ2-2	11	ASSRVVTGELF
once	TRBV19	TRBJ1-5	13	ASSIMVGSNQPQH
.	TRBV19	TRBJ2-2	12	ASKGARNTGELF
few	TRBV28	TRBJ1-3	13	ASSPTFGSGNTIY
.	TRBV30	TRBJ2-1	11	AWDQQTGLEQF
few	TRBV11-3	TRBJ1-5	13	ASSPDRGRRGTQH
.	TRBV19	TRBJ2-7	9	ASATSYEQY
.	TRBV30	TRBJ1-2	10	AWSRQGAGYT